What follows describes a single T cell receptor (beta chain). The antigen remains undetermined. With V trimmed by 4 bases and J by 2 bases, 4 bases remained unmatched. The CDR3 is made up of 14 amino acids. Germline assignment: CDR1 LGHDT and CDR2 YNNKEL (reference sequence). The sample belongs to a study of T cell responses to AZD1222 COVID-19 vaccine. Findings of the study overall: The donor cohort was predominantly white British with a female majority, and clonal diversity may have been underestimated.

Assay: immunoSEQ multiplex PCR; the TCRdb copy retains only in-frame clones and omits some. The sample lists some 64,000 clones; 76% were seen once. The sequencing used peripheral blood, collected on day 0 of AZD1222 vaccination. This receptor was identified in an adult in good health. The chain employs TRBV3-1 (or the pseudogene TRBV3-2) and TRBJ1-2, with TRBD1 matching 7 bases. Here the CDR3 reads CASSRLQGNYGYTF. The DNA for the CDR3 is TGTGCCAGCAGCCGATTACAGGGGAACTATGGCTACACCTTC.